This TCR beta chain was recorded in a study of control samples from healthy donors and cancer patients. Data came from immunoSEQ multiplex PCR; TCRdb stores just in-frame clones and leaves some out. The table lists fewer than 90,000 clones, over 75% of them singletons, with 25% to 30% in the top ten. V lost 3 bases, J lost 2 bases, and 8 bases lay in between. This CDR3 region has 15 residues. In germline, CDR1 is KGHSH, CDR2 LQKENI. Sequencing used blood. This rearrangement joins TRBV18 to TRBJ1-6; D gene uncertain. The TCR sequence derives from a man between 50 and 59 years old in good health. DNA for the CDR3: TGTGCCAGCTCACCGGGTCAACCCTATAATTCACCCCTCCACTTT. Translating it yields CASSPGQPYNSPLHF.